What follows are 18 T cell receptor beta chains derived from one specimen sequenced in a study of blood T cell repertoires in COVID-19. TCRdb keeps only in-frame clones here, not all; method: immunoSEQ multiplex PCR. The sample yields fewer than 200,000 clones, about four fifths seen once. The sample consisted of peripheral blood. The receptors here all came from a woman between 65 and 79 years old with COVID-19, enrolled during active disease.

The chain has TRBV7-2 and TRBJ1-1; D is possibly TRBD1 (6 bases). V was pared by 3 bases and J by 2 bases, with 10 bases between. Per the germline V gene, CDR1 is SGHTA and CDR2 is FQGNSA. The CDR3 sequence is 14 residues long. The CDR3 DNA sequence: TGTGCCAGCAGCTTGTCCGGGACAAACACTGAAGCTTTCTTT. Residues: CASSLSGTNTEAFF.

The rearrangement uses TRBV5-1 and TRBJ2-1; unclear D gene. CDR1 and CDR2 (germline): SGHRS, YFSETQ. The CDR3 runs to 12 residues. V was shortened by 4 bases and J by 2 bases, with 4 bases between the two germline ends. This chain's CDR3 is CASSETYNEQFF. The CDR3 region has the DNA TGCGCCAGCAGCGAGACCTACAATGAGCAGTTCTTC.

The chain joins TRBV7-3 to TRBJ2-1, with 9 bases lining up with TRBD2. Per the germline V gene, CDR1 is SGHTA and CDR2 is FQGTGA. The ends lost 5 bases at V and 7 bases at J; junction bases unmatched: 12. The CDR3 length is 16 residues. The CDR3 DNA reads TGTGCCAGCAGCCTCGGGGCCGTTAGCGGGAGAAATGAGCAGTTCTTC. It is translated as CASSLGAVSGRNEQFF.

The chain carries TRBV5-1 and TRBJ2-3; D perhaps matches TRBD2 (6 bases). The V gene's germline CDR1 is SGHRS and CDR2 YFSETQ. The CDR3 covers 16 residues. Trimming stripped 2 bases from V and 6 bases from J, with 19 bases between. DNA for the CDR3: TGCGCCAGCAGCTTCCGCTTTAATCCCGGGACTGATACGCAGTATTTT. Amino acids: CASSFRFNPGTDTQYF.

The V call is TRBV9, the J call TRBJ2-5; 7 positions agree with TRBD1. Trimming at V came to 4 bases and at J to 2 bases, leaving 11 bases not matched to a gene. CDR3 length: 16 residues. CDR1 and CDR2 from the germline V gene are SGDLS and YYNGEE. The CDR3 DNA reads TGTGCCAGCAGCACGCGAGGGGGCGACTGGCAAGAGACCCAGTACTTC. This codes for CASSTRGGDWQETQYF.

The V gene is TRBV15, the J gene TRBJ2-5; TRBD2 is a possible D gene (6 bases). The CDR3 is made up of 14 amino acids. Trimming cost V 0 bases and J 5 bases, with 10 bases left between them. Germline CDR1 LNHNV, CDR2 YYDKDF (reference sequence). CDR3 loop: CATSRDQEGETQYF. DNA of the CDR3: TGTGCCACCAGCAGAGACCAGGAGGGGGAGACCCAGTACTTC.

J is TRBJ1-1 and V is TRBV7-6; TRBD1 agrees at 8 bases. The germline gives CDR1 SGHVS, CDR2 FNYEAQ. After removal of 5 bases from V and 1 base from J, the junction contained 6 bases not matched to a gene. The CDR3 sequence is 15 residues long. CDR3 residues: CASSPQGGPNTEAFF. The CDR3 coding sequence is TGTGCCAGCAGCCCACAGGGGGGTCCGAACACTGAAGCTTTCTTT.

V gene TRBV15 combines with J gene TRBJ2-5, with TRBD1 matching over 7 bases. J was trimmed by 5 bases and V by 5 bases; bases with no gene match: 14. Germline loops: CDR1 LNHNV, CDR2 YYDKDF (reference sequence). This CDR3 has 16 amino acids. The CDR3 bases are TGTGCCACCAGCGGGAAATACCGACAGGGCGGCGAGACCCAGTACTTC. Translated: CATSGKYRQGGETQYF.

V is TRBV18 and J is TRBJ2-6, with D unresolved. CDR3 size: 16 residues. Germline CDR1 reads KGHSH; CDR2 reads LQKENI. The V gene lost 2 bases and the J gene lost 0 bases, with 8 bases spanning the gap. This chain's CDR3 is CASSPWQISGANVLTF. The CDR3 DNA reads as TGTGCCAGCTCACCATGGCAGATCTCTGGGGCCAACGTCCTGACTTTC.

The chain combines TRBV3-1 (or the pseudogene TRBV3-2) with TRBJ1-4; D unclear. The CDR3 runs to 15 residues. Germline CDR1 is LGHDT and CDR2 is YNNKEL (reference sequence). Trimming pared 4 bases from V and 0 bases from J, leaving 9 bases between. In DNA, the CDR3 is TGTGCCAGCAGCCCTTCCCCAGCAACTAATGAAAAACTGTTTTTT. It is translated as CASSPSPATNEKLFF.

V and J are TRBV6-5 and TRBJ2-7; 11 positions agree with TRBD2. The germline CDR1 and CDR2 sequences are MNHEY and SVGAGI. V shed 6 bases, J shed 3 bases, and the junction held 4 bases outside the gene matches. The CDR3 is made up of 14 amino acids. CDR3 sequence: CASSPGLADYEQYF. CDR3 DNA sequence: TGTGCCAGCAGCCCGGGACTAGCGGACTACGAGCAGTACTTC.

The V and J genes are TRBV10-3 and TRBJ1-5; the D is unclear. CDR1 is ENHRY and CDR2 is SYGVKD in the germline V gene. The CDR3 is made up of 16 amino acids. Trimming left V 0 bases short and J 0 bases short, with 9 bases between. For the CDR3, the DNA is TGTGCCATCAGTGAGTCTGGTGGCAGTAGCAATCAGCCCCAGCATTTT. Residues: CAISESGGSSNQPQHF.

By sample share, this clone is medium-sized. The rearrangement joins TRBV7-2 to TRBJ2-7; 7 nucleotides agree with TRBD1. The CDR3 extends over 14 amino acids. Germline CDR1 reads SGHTA; CDR2 reads FQGNSA. Losses at the gene ends were 4 bases for V and 5 bases for J; bases not matched to a gene: 8. CDR3 nucleotide sequence: TGTGCCAGCAGCTGGGGGACAGTGCTCGACGAGCAGTACTTC. It codes for CASSWGTVLDEQYF.

Written as DNA, the CDR3 is TGCAGTGCCGTACGGGGGAGCGAGCAGTACTTC. The encoded protein is CSAVRGSEQYF. The J gene is TRBJ2-7, the V gene TRBV20-1; a weak D match, TRBD2 (6 bases). CDR1 is DFQATT and CDR2 is SNEGSKA in the germline V gene (reference sequence). Between the trimmed V and J ends, which lost 6 bases and 6 bases, there was a span of 12 bases. This CDR3 comprises 11 residues.

This CDR3 reads CASSTEPNEQFF. CDR3 coding DNA: TGTGCCAGCAGCACTGAGCCGAATGAGCAGTTCTTC. V is TRBV7-9 and J is TRBJ2-1; D gene unclear. The CDR3 is 12 amino acids. From germline, CDR1 is SEHNR and CDR2 FQNEAQ (reference sequence). V lost 5 bases and J 7 bases, leaving 9 bases between the germline ends.

The chain employs TRBV28 and TRBJ1-4; D remains ambiguous. Germline CDR1 reads MDHEN; CDR2 reads SYDVKM. CDR3 length equals 14 residues. The V end lost 10 bases, the J end lost 3 bases, and 15 bases lay between the germline ends. CDR3: CATVGGSANEKLFF. As DNA, the CDR3 is TGTGCCACCGTGGGAGGGAGTGCTAATGAAAAACTGTTTTTT.

Comment on this clone: The junction differs from germline at one of its ends, possibly a read error. The gene calls are TRBV5-1 and TRBJ2-3; TRBD1 might be the D (5 bases). Germline V gene sequence: CDR1 SGHRS, CDR2 YFSETQ. The CDR3 spans 12 residues. Here the CDR3 reads CAGRQNTDTQYF. The DNA of the CDR3 is TGCGCCGGCAGACAGAACACAGATACGCAGTATTTT.

The chain couples TRBV6-5 to TRBJ1-5, with D maybe TRBD1 (6 bases). The CDR3 runs 15 residues. From germline, CDR1 is MNHEY and CDR2 SVGAGI. V lost 7 bases to trimming and J lost 1 base, with 14 bases between them. This CDR3 is CASKRDRRSNQPQHF. CDR3 coding DNA: TGTGCCAGCAAAAGAGACAGGAGAAGCAATCAGCCCCAGCATTTT.